Following are 8 T cell receptor beta chains from one sample sequenced in a study of neurological immune-mediated disorders. Using its own MiXCR run on the 5' RACE reads, TCRdb lists one record per CDR3 protein. The repertoire has about 36,000 distinct CDR3 sequences, 10% to 13% of them found once; the top ten carry 6.6%. Sequencing was carried out using PBMCs. These receptors came from a woman in her twenties or thirties with HTLV-1-associated myelopathy (HAM/TSP).

This clonotype has a count of ten or more. The rearrangement links TRBV28 to TRBJ2-3, with D possibly matching TRBD2 (5 bases). The germline gives CDR1 MDHEN, CDR2 SYDVKM. V was cut by 5 bases and J by 5 bases, with 17 bases left in between. The CDR3 is made up of 15 amino acids. CDR3 amino acids: CASSPSQRRGDTQYF. The CDR3 DNA reads TGTGCCAGCAGTCCATCCCAACGTCGGGGAGATACGCAGTATTTT.

This clonotype has at least ten counts. The chain uses TRBV20-1 and TRBJ2-7, with D possibly being TRBD2 (6 bases). V dropped 1 base and J dropped 7 bases, with 8 bases sitting between them. The CDR3 totals 11 residues. Germline CDR1 reads DFQATT; CDR2 reads SNEGSKA (reference sequence). The CDR3 is CSARGGREQYF. CDR3 nucleotide sequence: TGCAGTGCTAGAGGTGGGAGGGAGCAGTACTTC.

In this sample, this clonotype turned up many times. Written as DNA, the CDR3 is TGCAGTGCTGGGGGTAGGAACACTGAAGCTTTCTTT. Translating gives CSAGGRNTEAFF. The chain joins TRBV20-1 to TRBJ1-1, with D possibly matching TRBD1 (5 bases). Trimming cost V 5 bases and J 1 base, with 8 bases left between them. This CDR3 is 12 amino acids long. CDR1 and CDR2 from the germline V gene are DFQATT and SNEGSKA (reference sequence).

Ten or more counts support this clonotype. The chain recombines TRBV14 with TRBJ1-2; D unresolved. In germline, CDR1 is SGHDN, CDR2 FVKESK. V gave up 2 bases and J gave up 6 bases, with 16 bases separating them. The CDR3 loop spans 15 amino acids. CDR3 loop: CASSQTRQTLNGYTF. In DNA, the CDR3 is TGTGCCAGCAGCCAAACCCGTCAAACTTTGAATGGCTACACCTTC.

There are many counts of this clonotype. CDR3 nucleotide sequence: TGCAGTGCTAGAGACTCTCCCGGGACAGGGGTTCAGCCCCAGCATTTT. Encoded protein: CSARDSPGTGVQPQHF. V and J are TRBV20-1 and TRBJ1-5, with 10 bases lining up with TRBD1. From germline, CDR1 is DFQATT and CDR2 SNEGSKA (reference sequence). This CDR3 spans 16 amino acids. V was clipped by 0 bases and J by 6 bases; unmatched bases: 8.

This clonotype was counted at least ten times. This sequence joins TRBV20-1 and TRBJ2-1; 7 bases match TRBD1. Per the germline V gene, CDR1 is DFQATT and CDR2 is SNEGSKA (reference sequence). The CDR3 has 15 amino acids. Unmatched junction bases numbered 13, after V lost 3 bases and J lost 8 bases. The DNA for the CDR3 is TGCAGTGCTAGCCCCAGACAGGGTAGGCCAGATGAGCAGTTCTTC. It codes for CSASPRQGRPDEQFF.

Comment on this clonotype: This may arise from a read error, as a much more abundant clone is one base away. The rearrangement uses TRBV25-1 and TRBJ1-1; D gene unclear. The CDR3 is 11 amino acids. Germline CDR1 and CDR2: MGHDK and SYGVNS. The V gene lost 0 bases and the J gene lost 6 bases, with 2 bases spanning the gap. Here the CDR3 reads CASSEYSEAFF. The CDR3 DNA reads TGTGCCAGCAGTGAATATTCTGAAGCTTTCTTT. Variable domain in full (rest from reference TRBV25-1 and TRBJ1-1): EADIYQTPRYLVIGTGKKITLECSQTMGHDKMYWYQQDPGMELHLIHYSYGVNSTEKGDLSSESTVSRIRTEHFPLTLESARPSHTSQYLCASSEYSEAFFGQGTRLTVV.

This clonotype was observed many times. The V call is TRBV20-1, the J call TRBJ2-1; 9 bases align to TRBD1. J gave up 0 bases and V 2 bases, and 5 bases lay outside the gene matches. Germline V gene data show CDR1 as DFQATT and CDR2 as SNEGSKA (reference sequence). The CDR3 is made up of 16 amino acids. The CDR3 DNA follows: TGCAGTGCTAGAATAGGGACAGGGATCTCCTACAATGAGCAGTTCTTC. Translating gives CSARIGTGISYNEQFF.